A single sample is the source of the 14 T cell receptor beta chains below, sequenced in a study of cytomegalovirus exposure and HLA in healthy donors. Primers included in the PCR were 60 Vbeta and 13 Jbeta primers. Clones were sequenced by immunoSEQ multiplex PCR, and TCRdb holds only the in-frame ones, with some missing. The sample contains some 130,000 clones, around 85% of which appear only once. Material: PBMCs. These TCRs come from a woman in her twenties or thirties in good health and CMV-seropositive.

V and J are TRBV18 and TRBJ2-3; 7 nucleotides align to TRBD2. The V and J ends lost 3 bases and 0 bases, in that order; junction bases with no gene match: 3. Per germline, CDR1 KGHSH and CDR2 LQKENI. This CDR3 has 15 residues. CDR3 in amino acids: CASSPAGVSTDTQYF. The CDR3 bases are TGTGCCAGCTCACCTGCGGGGGTTAGCACAGATACGCAGTATTTT. Supplemented by reference TRBV18 and TRBJ2-3, the full variable domain reads NAGVMQNPRHLVRRRGQEARLRCSPMKGHSHVYWYRQLPEEGLKFMVYLQKENIIDESGMPKERFSAEFPKEGPSILRIQQVVRGDSAAYFCASSPAGVSTDTQYFGPGTRLTVL.

The chain carries TRBV25-1 and TRBJ1-4; D may be TRBD1 (5 bases). Germline V gene lookup returns CDR1 MGHDK and CDR2 SYGVNS. V lost 2 bases to trimming and J lost 4 bases, with 8 bases between them. The CDR3 sequence is 14 residues long. CDR3 in DNA: TGTGCCAGCAGTGAAGGGGCCCTTAATGAAAAACTGTTTTTT. Translating gives CASSEGALNEKLFF. The full variable domain, its missing parts supplied by reference TRBV25-1 and TRBJ1-4, is EADIYQTPRYLVIGTGKKITLECSQTMGHDKMYWYQQDPGMELHLIHYSYGVNSTEKGDLSSESTVSRIRTEHFPLTLESARPSHTSQYLCASSEGALNEKLFFGSGTQLSVL.

As for this clone: One junction end does not reproduce the germline sequence, and a read error may be involved. Other DNA sequences within the sample encode an identical CDR3. This chain uses TRBV27 with TRBJ2-3; TRBD1 might be the D (6 bases). Looked up from germline, CDR1 is MNHEY and CDR2 is SMNVEV (reference sequence). The CDR3 runs to 13 residues. The CDR3 region has the DNA TGTGCTAGCAGTGTGGGGGCAGGAGATACGCAGTATTTT. This codes for CASSVGAGDTQYF.

This clone was observed a few times. This chain joins TRBV30 and TRBJ2-7; 16 bases align to TRBD2. Per the germline V gene, CDR1 is GTSNPN and CDR2 is SVGIG (reference sequence). The trim removed 2 bases at V and 7 bases at J, leaving 2 bases unmatched. The CDR3 consists of 14 residues. The CDR3 is CAWSQGLAGGEQYF. Here the CDR3 DNA reads TGTGCCTGGAGTCAGGGACTAGCGGGGGGGGAGCAGTACTTC.

V gene TRBV9 combines with J gene TRBJ2-1, with D perhaps TRBD1 (6 bases). CDR1 and CDR2 from the germline V gene are SGDLS and YYNGEE. The CDR3 is 15 amino acids. V was pared by 0 bases and J by 2 bases, with 9 bases between. CDR3 amino acids: CASSVEGDTYNEQFF. The DNA of the CDR3 is TGTGCCAGCAGCGTAGAAGGGGACACCTACAATGAGCAGTTCTTC.

The CDR3 here is CASSTTPGRRAFF. The CDR3 region has the DNA TGTGCCAGTAGTACGACACCGGGGAGGAGAGCTTTCTTT. This chain uses TRBV19 with TRBJ1-1; D remains ambiguous. The length of the CDR3 is 13 residues. CDR1 is LNHDA, CDR2 SQIVND, per germline (reference sequence). Trimming took off 4 bases at V and 10 bases at J, with 16 bases between the two ends.

In DNA form, the CDR3 reads TGTGCCAGCAGCTCGAAGACAGTAAACACTGAAGCTTTCTTT. Protein: CASSSKTVNTEAFF. The chain uses TRBV7-8 and TRBJ1-1, with TRBD1 as a possible D gene (5 bases). The CDR3 spans 14 residues. The V gene's germline CDR1 is SGHVS and CDR2 FQNEAQ. V shed 4 bases and J shed 2 bases, with 11 bases lying between them.

The gene calls are TRBV5-1 and TRBJ1-3; D perhaps matches TRBD1 (5 bases). Trimming removed 1 base from V and 4 bases from J, with 12 bases in between. The length of the CDR3 is 15 residues. The germline CDR1 and CDR2 sequences are SGHRS and YFSETQ. CDR3 region: CASSLQGSEGNTIYF. In DNA, the CDR3 is TGCGCCAGCAGCTTGCAGGGATCAGAAGGAAACACCATATATTTT.

V gene TRBV10-3 combines with J gene TRBJ1-1; no reliable D call. Trimming took 10 bases from V and 4 from J, leaving 13 bases between them. The CDR3 is 12 amino acids. CDR1 and CDR2 (germline): ENHRY, SYGVKD. CDR3 in DNA: TGTGCCACCAGGCGGGAGGGCACTGAAGCTTTCTTT. It translates to CATRREGTEAFF.

The chain uses TRBV5-4 and TRBJ1-2; TRBD1 matches 9 bases. Looked up from germline, CDR1 is SGHNT and CDR2 is YYREEE (reference sequence). The CDR3 length is 16 residues. Losses at the gene ends were 0 bases for V and 2 bases for J; bases not matched to a gene: 5. DNA for the CDR3: TGTGCCAGCAGCTTGGAGGGGACAGGGCTGAACTATGGCTACACCTTC. As protein: CASSLEGTGLNYGYTF.

This chain joins TRBV5-1 and TRBJ2-7; the match to TRBD1 covers 9 bases. The V and J ends lost 0 bases and 3 bases, in that order; junction bases with no gene match: 1. Germline assignment: CDR1 SGHRS and CDR2 YFSETQ. The CDR3 totals 14 residues. Here the CDR3 DNA reads TGCGCCAGCAGCTTGGACAGGGGGCTCTACGAGCAGTACTTC. Protein: CASSLDRGLYEQYF.

CDR3: CASSQWGSGGHNEQFF. The CDR3 DNA reads TGTGCCAGCAGCCAATGGGGTAGCGGGGGTCACAATGAGCAGTTCTTC. This chain uses TRBV14 with TRBJ2-1; 9 positions agree with TRBD2. The germline V gene encodes CDR1 SGHDN and CDR2 FVKESK. V trimming: 2 bases; J trimming: 5 bases; junction bases outside the gene matches: 7. The CDR3 is made up of 16 amino acids.

The chain uses TRBV18 and TRBJ2-5; tentatively, D is TRBD2 (5 bases). V gave up 4 bases and J gave up 4 bases, with 13 bases separating them. Germline loops: CDR1 KGHSH, CDR2 LQKENI. This CDR3 is 14 amino acids long. CDR3 sequence: CASSLTGISETQYF. DNA for the CDR3: TGTGCCAGCTCACTAACCGGGATCTCAGAGACCCAGTACTTC.

As for this clone: Germline is not matched at one junction end, which may reflect a read error. The rearrangement links TRBV7-9 to TRBJ1-1, with 7 bases identical to TRBD1. The CDR3 is made up of 14 amino acids. The germline V gene encodes CDR1 SEHNR and CDR2 FQNEAQ (reference sequence). The CDR3 loop is CSSSLATGTAEAFF. The CDR3 bases are TGTTCCAGCAGCTTAGCCACAGGGACAGCTGAAGCTTTCTTT.